A selection of T cell receptor beta chains follows, all from one sample in a study of response to subunit inactivated influenza vaccine. MiXCR was run by TCRdb on the RT-PCR reads, yielding one entry per CDR3 protein. The sample carries 700,000 to 900,000 distinct CDR3 sequences, over 20% recorded once. Here the sequenced sample was PBMCs from blood, taken 5 to 6 days after vaccination. The receptors here all came from a man aged 45-65 years who received an inactivated influenza vaccine. The CDR3 runs from the conserved cysteine through the conserved F or W. The order of the fields is J gene, V gene, D gene, clone size, CDR3 DNA, CDR3 protein. D genes are given only for firm matches. Not all rows give a size; the values are once, few, many and, for expanded clones, a class.

>TRBJ2-7|TRBV28|TRBD2|.
TGTGCCAGCAGTTTATCTCGACTAGCGTCACCCGGAGGCAGGTACGAGCAGTACTTC
CASSLSRLASPGGRYEQYF
>TRBJ2-7|TRBV29-1|.|.
TGCAGCGTTGACGTAGGGACCCTAACCGACGAGCAGTACTTC
CSVDVGTLTDEQYF
>TRBJ1-3|TRBV12-3/TRBV12-4|.|.
TGTGCCAGCAGTTTTGATGGAAACACCATATCTTTT
CASSFDGNTISF
>TRBJ2-7|TRBV29-1|TRBD1|.
TGCAGCGTTGGGGACAGGGGGCGCGACTACGAGCAGTACTTC
CSVGDRGRDYEQYF
>TRBJ2-5|TRBV12-3/TRBV12-4|.|.
TGTGCCAGCAGTTGGCCCTCACCTCGTGAGACCCAGTACTTC
CASSWPSPRETQYF
>TRBJ2-5|TRBV20-1|TRBD2|many
TGCAGTGCTAGAGGGGAAAGGACTAGCGGGAGTCGAACCCAGTACTTC
CSARGERTSGSRTQYF
>TRBJ2-7|TRBV18|.|.
TGTGCCAGCTCACCAAAGGGGCTCTCCTACGAGCAGTACTTC
CASSPKGLSYEQYF
>TRBJ1-1|TRBV10-3|.|.
TGTGCCATCAGTGAGCAGGTGGTAACAGACATGAACACTGAAGCTTTCTTT
CAISEQVVTDMNTEAFF
>TRBJ2-1|TRBV7-2|TRBD2|.
TGTGCCAGCAGCTCGCCGGGACTAGCGGTGGTTTACAATGAGCAGTTCTTC
CASSSPGLAVVYNEQFF
>TRBJ2-1|TRBV4-2|TRBD2|.
TGTGCCAGCAGCCCGATAGCGGGACCCTTCATGGGGAACAATGAGCAGTTCTTC
CASSPIAGPFMGNNEQFF